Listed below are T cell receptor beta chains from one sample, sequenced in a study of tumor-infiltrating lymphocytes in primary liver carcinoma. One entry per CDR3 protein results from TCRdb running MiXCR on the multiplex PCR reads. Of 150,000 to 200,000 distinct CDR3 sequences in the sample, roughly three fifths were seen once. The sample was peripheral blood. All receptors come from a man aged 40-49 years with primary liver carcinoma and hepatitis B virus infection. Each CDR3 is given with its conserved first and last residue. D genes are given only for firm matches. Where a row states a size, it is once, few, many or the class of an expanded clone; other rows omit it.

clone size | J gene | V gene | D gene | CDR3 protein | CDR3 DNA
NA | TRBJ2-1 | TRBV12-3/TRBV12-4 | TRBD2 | CTSSWDSGTTGDF | TGTACCAGCAGTTGGGACTCCGGGACTACGGGTGATTTC
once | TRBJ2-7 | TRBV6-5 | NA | CASSYATLSSSYEQYF | TGTGCCAGCAGTTACGCGACACTCAGTAGCTCCTACGAGCAGTACTTC
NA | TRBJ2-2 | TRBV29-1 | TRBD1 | CSVYDRGPYTVELFF | TGCAGCGTCTATGACAGGGGTCCCTACACCGTGGAGCTGTTCTTT
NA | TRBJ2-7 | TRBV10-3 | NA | CAISEFGGSYEQYF | TGTGCCATCAGTGAGTTCGGCGGGTCCTACGAGCAGTACTTC
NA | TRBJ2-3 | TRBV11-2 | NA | CASSLRGGDTQFF | TGTGCCAGCAGCTTAAGGGGCGGAGATACGCAGTTTTTT
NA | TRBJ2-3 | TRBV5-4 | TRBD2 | CASMASGTGTDTQYF | TGTGCCAGCATGGCTAGCGGGACCGGGACAGATACGCAGTATTTT
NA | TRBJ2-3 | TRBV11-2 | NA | CASSRGMNTDTQYF | TGTGCCAGCAGCCGGGGGATGAACACAGATACGCAGTATTTT
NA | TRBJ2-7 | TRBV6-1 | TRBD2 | CASRQGLAPFYEQYF | TGTGCCAGCAGACAGGGACTAGCGCCTTTCTACGAGCAGTACTTC
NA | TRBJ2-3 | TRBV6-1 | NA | CASERDDSTDMQYF | TGTGCCAGCGAACGGGACGATAGCACAGATATGCAGTATTTT
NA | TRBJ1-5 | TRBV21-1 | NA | CASSKRGGRDQPQHF | TGTGCCAGCAGCAAACGAGGGGGACGGGATCAGCCCCAGCATTTT
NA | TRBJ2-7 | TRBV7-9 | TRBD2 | CASSSTSAYDQYF | TGTGCCAGCAGCTCCACTAGCGCCTACGATCAGTACTTC
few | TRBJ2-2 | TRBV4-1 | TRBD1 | CASSQEQGRNTGELFF | TGCGCCAGCAGCCAAGAACAGGGGAGGAACACCGGGGAGCTGTTTTTT
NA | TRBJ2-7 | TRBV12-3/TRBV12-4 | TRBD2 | CASSPSGLESGEQYF | TGTGCCAGCAGTCCGTCGGGACTAGAGTCTGGCGAGCAATACTTC
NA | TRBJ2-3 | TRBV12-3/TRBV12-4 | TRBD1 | CASSLGTGGLTDTQYF | TGTGCCAGCAGTCTAGGGACAGGGGGACTCACAGATACGCAGTATTTT
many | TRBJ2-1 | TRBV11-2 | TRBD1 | CASSLPRQGVYNEQFF | TGTGCCAGCAGCCTCCCGCGACAGGGGGTCTACAATGAGCAGTTCTTC
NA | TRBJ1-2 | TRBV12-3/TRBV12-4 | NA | CASSPMGGHYGYTF | TGTGCCAGCAGCCCGATGGGGGGACACTATGGCTACACCTTC
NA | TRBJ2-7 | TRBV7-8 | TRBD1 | CASSLARQGNINEQYF | TGTGCCAGCAGCTTAGCCCGACAGGGGAATATCAACGAGCAGTACTTC
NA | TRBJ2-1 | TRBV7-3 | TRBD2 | CANLAGDNEQFF | TGTGCCAACCTAGCGGGAGACAATGAGCAGTTCTTC
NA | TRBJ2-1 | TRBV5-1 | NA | CASSEFYNEQFF | TGCGCCAGCAGCGAATTCTACAATGAGCAGTTCTTC
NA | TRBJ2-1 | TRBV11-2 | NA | CPSSLSGYNEQFF | TGTCCCAGCAGCTTATCTGGTTACAATGAGCAGTTCTTC
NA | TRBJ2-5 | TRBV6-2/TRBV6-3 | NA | CASSYAQRQETQYF | TGTGCCAGCAGTTACGCTCAGCGGCAAGAGACCCAGTACTTC
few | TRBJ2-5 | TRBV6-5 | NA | CASSFDETQYF | TGTGCCAGCAGTTTCGATGAGACCCAGTACTTC
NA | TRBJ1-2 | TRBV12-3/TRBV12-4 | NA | CASSFFIGPKFYDYTF | TGTGCCAGCAGTTTTTTCATTGGACCCAAATTCTATGACTACACCTTC
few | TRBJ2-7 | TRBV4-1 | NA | CASSQDPVYYEQYF | TGCGCCAGCAGCCAAGATCCGGTCTACTACGAGCAGTACTTC
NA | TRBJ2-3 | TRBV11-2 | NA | CANSKEGANTQYF | TGTGCCAACAGCAAGGAGGGCGCAAATACGCAGTATTTT
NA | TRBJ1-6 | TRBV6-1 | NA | CASSEDGGGSPLHF | TGTGCCAGCAGTGAAGATGGGGGAGGTTCACCCCTCCACTTT
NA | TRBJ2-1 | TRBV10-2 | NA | CANSAGQSSYNEQFF | TGCGCCAACAGTGCGGGGCAGAGCTCCTACAATGAACAGTTCTTC
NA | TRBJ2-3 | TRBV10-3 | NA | CATSSGFGDTQYF | TGTGCCACGTCGTCAGGGTTTGGAGATACGCAGTATTTT
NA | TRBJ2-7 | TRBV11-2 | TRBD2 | CASSLVGMLAGGYEQYF | TGTGCCAGCAGCTTAGTCGGAATGCTAGCGGGAGGCTACGAGCAGTACTTC
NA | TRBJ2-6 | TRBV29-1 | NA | CSVEARGGSGANVLTF | TGCAGCGTTGAAGCCAGGGGCGGCTCTGGGGCCAACGTCCTGACTTTC
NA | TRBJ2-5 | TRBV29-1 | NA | CSVGPLPGTRSQETQYF | TGCAGCGTTGGCCCTCTACCCGGGACCCGGTCCCAGGAGACCCAGTACTTC
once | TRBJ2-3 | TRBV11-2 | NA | CANNPFQLPDTQYF | TGTGCCAACAACCCATTTCAACTGCCAGATACGCAGTATTTT
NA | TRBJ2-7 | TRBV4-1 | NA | CASSQGSLGERSYEQYF | TGCGCCAGCAGCCAAGGATCACTAGGGGAGAGAAGCTACGAGCAGTACTTC
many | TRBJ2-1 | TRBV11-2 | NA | CASSLDGAGGPYNEQFF | TGTGCCAGCAGCTTAGATGGAGCGGGTGGGCCTTACAATGAGCAGTTCTTC
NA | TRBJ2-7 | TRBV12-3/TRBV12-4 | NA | CVSRLQATSSYEQYF | TGTGTCAGCAGGTTACAAGCGACAAGCTCCTACGAGCAGTACTTC
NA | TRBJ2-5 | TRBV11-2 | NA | CASSQPGAFKTQYF | TGTGCCAGCAGCCAGCCCGGGGCGTTCAAGACCCAGTACTTC
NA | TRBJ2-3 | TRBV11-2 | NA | CTSSLGPGGDTQYF | TGTACCAGCAGCTTAGGGCCCGGTGGAGATACACAGTATTTT
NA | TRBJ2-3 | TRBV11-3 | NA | CASSPSLTDPLYF | TGTGCCAGCAGCCCCTCCCTCACAGATCCGCTGTATTTT
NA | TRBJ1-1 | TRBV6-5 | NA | CASRYGTWNTEAFF | TGTGCCAGCAGATATGGGACATGGAACACTGAAGCTTTCTTT
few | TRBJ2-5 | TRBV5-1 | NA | CASTTSGVETQYF | TGCGCCAGCACCACATCCGGAGTCGAGACCCAGTACTTC
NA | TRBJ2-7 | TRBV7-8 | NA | CASSIHSSPYYEQYF | TGTGCCAGCAGCATACACAGCTCCCCGTACTACGAGCAGTACTTC
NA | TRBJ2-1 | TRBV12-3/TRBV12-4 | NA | CASSLGGHPGNEQFF | TGTGCCAGCAGTTTAGGGGGACATCCGGGCAATGAGCAGTTCTTC
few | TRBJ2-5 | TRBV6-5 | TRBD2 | CASSYFLRLAGAQETQYF | TGTGCCAGCAGTTACTTCCTTCGACTAGCGGGAGCGCAAGAGACCCAGTACTTC
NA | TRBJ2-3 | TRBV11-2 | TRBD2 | CASSEGLAGRDMQYF | TGTGCCAGTAGCGAGGGACTAGCGGGAAGAGATATGCAGTATTTT
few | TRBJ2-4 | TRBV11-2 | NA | CASSSPGREKYKNIQYF | TGTGCCAGCAGCAGCCCGGGCAGGGAAAAATACAAAAACATTCAGTACTTC
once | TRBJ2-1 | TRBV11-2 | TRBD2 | CASSYSSTSERGVGFF | TGTGCCAGCAGCTACTCTTCGACTAGCGAGAGGGGAGTCGGGTTCTTC
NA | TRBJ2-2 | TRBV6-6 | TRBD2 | CASSSGMGELFF | TGTGCCAGCTCTAGCGGGATGGGGGAGCTGTTTTTT
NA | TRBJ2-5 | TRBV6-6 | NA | CASRGGGGETQYF | TGTGCCAGCCGCGGAGGGGGGGGAGAGACCCAGTACTTC
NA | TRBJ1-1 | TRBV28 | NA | CAGQGGTEAFF | TGTGCGGGGCAGGGCGGCACTGAAGCTTTCTTT
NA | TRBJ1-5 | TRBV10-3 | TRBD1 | CVISKGADQSQHF | TGTGTCATCAGCAAGGGGGCAGATCAGTCCCAGCATTTT
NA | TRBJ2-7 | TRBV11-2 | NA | CASSLDRRYSYEQYF | TGTGCCAGCAGCTTAGACAGGAGGTACTCCTACGAGCAGTACTTC
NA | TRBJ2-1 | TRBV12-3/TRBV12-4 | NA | CVSSSLGGEQFF | TGTGTCAGCAGTTCCTTGGGGGGAGAGCAGTTCTTC
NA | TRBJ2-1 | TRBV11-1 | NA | CASSLTDMGLYKEQFF | TGTGCCAGCAGCCTTACCGACATGGGGCTGTACAAAGAGCAGTTCTTC
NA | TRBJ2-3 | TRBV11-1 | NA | CASSFSWEGDTLYF | TGTGCCAGCAGCTTTTCCTGGGAGGGGGATACGCTGTATTTT
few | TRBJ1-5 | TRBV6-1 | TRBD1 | CATLPPDRGSNQPQHF | TGTGCCACCCTCCCACCGGACAGGGGTAGTAATCAGCCCCAGCATTTT